The 16 T cell receptor beta chains below come from one sample, sequenced in a study of cytomegalovirus exposure and HLA in healthy donors. PCR amplification relied on 60 Vbeta primers (plus 13 Jbeta primers). Profiling relied on immunoSEQ multiplex PCR, and the TCRdb table lists in-frame clones only, not all of them. The data hold 150,000 to 200,000 clones, with over 75% observed a single time. The specimen was PBMCs. The receptors here all came from a woman aged 25 to 39 in good health and CMV-seronegative.

With respect to this clone: The sample contains more than one DNA sequence encoding this CDR3. V and J are TRBV27 and TRBJ2-5; TRBD1 agrees at 10 bases. The germline CDR1 and CDR2 sequences are MNHEY and SMNVEV (reference sequence). The CDR3 has 16 amino acids. After removal of 6 bases from V and 3 bases from J, the junction contained 10 bases not matched to a gene. CDR3 in DNA: TGTGCCAGCAGACCCCCCGGACAGGGGGAAGAAGAGACCCAGTACTTC. It specifies CASRPPGQGEEETQYF.

This chain connects TRBV30 to TRBJ1-4; D might be TRBD1 (6 bases). The ends were cut back, 2 bases at V and 8 bases at J, with 21 bases in the middle. Germline V lookup: CDR1 GTSNPN, CDR2 SVGIG (reference sequence). The CDR3 sequence is 16 residues long. As DNA, the CDR3 is TGTGCCTGGAGTCTAGGTACAGGGAGTTTATACGAAAAACTGTTTTTT. Protein sequence: CAWSLGTGSLYEKLFF.

This clone was picked up a small number of times. The CDR3 here is CASSYPVGGYTDTQYF. The CDR3 region has the DNA TGTGCCAGCAGTTACCCCGTGGGGGGGTACACAGATACGCAGTATTTT. This chain connects TRBV6-5 to TRBJ2-3; 7 nucleotides align to TRBD2. V dropped 2 bases and J dropped 2; count of bases not matched to a gene: 7. This CDR3 has 16 amino acids. Germline CDR1 MNHEY, CDR2 SVGAGI.

This clone was picked up a small number of times. The chain employs TRBV10-3 and TRBJ2-7; 7 positions match TRBD1. Germline values: CDR1 ENHRY, CDR2 SYGVKD. This CDR3 is built from 15 residues. The junction had 19 bases not matched to a gene; V was cut back by 10 bases and J by 7 bases. The CDR3 region is CATVQERGRMGEQYF. In nucleotides, the CDR3 is TGTGCCACCGTCCAGGAGAGGGGGCGAATGGGGGAGCAGTACTTC.

This sequence joins TRBV5-4 and TRBJ2-7; tentative D call: TRBD1 (5 bases). The CDR3 length is 14 residues. CDR1 and CDR2 from the germline V gene are SGHNT and YYREEE (reference sequence). V dropped 0 bases and J dropped 3 bases, with 10 bases sitting between them. CDR3 in DNA: TGTGCCAGCAGCTTGGCGGCAGGGCTCTACGAGCAGTACTTC. This sequence encodes CASSLAAGLYEQYF.

The V call is TRBV27, the J call TRBJ2-7; 8 bases fit TRBD2. The CDR3 loop spans 17 amino acids. V lost 5 bases, J lost 0 bases, and 12 bases stayed unmatched. Germline V gene lookup returns CDR1 MNHEY and CDR2 SMNVEV (reference sequence). CDR3 protein: CASSPSGGRMSSYEQYF. DNA for the CDR3: TGTGCCAGCAGTCCCTCGGGGGGGCGGATGAGCTCCTACGAGCAGTACTTC.

J is TRBJ1-2 and V is TRBV30; 9 nucleotides align to TRBD1. The CDR3 has 14 residues. Trimming cost V 4 bases and J 2 bases; bases outside gene matches: 5. CDR1 and CDR2 from the germline V gene are GTSNPN and SVGIG (reference sequence). CDR3 sequence reads: CAWTKDRGNYGYTF. The CDR3, as DNA: TGTGCCTGGACTAAAGACAGGGGGAACTATGGCTACACCTTC.

This rearrangement joins TRBV4-1 to TRBJ1-2, with D tentatively TRBD1 (6 bases). CDR3 length: 14 amino acids. V shed 4 bases and J shed 4 bases, with 13 bases lying between them. From germline, CDR1 is MGHRA and CDR2 YSYEKL. The CDR3 DNA reads as TGCGCCAGCAGCCTCCAAGGACAGTCCTATGGCTACACCTTC. Amino acids: CASSLQGQSYGYTF.

This clone was counted a single time. The rearrangement links TRBV6-4 to TRBJ2-5; possibly TRBD2 for D (5 bases). The CDR3 extends over 16 amino acids. V was cut by 2 bases and J by 2 bases, with 15 bases left in between. Germline CDR1 MRHNA, CDR2 SNTAGT. The CDR3: CASSDPDGGAQETQYF. CDR3 DNA: TGTGCCAGCAGTGACCCCGATGGAGGAGCACAAGAGACCCAGTACTTC.

This chain joins TRBV5-4 and TRBJ2-5, with D maybe TRBD2 (7 bases). Per germline, CDR1 SGHNT and CDR2 YYREEE (reference sequence). This CDR3 has 19 residues. V was pared by 4 bases and J by 7 bases, with 32 bases between. CDR3 in amino acids: CASSGWGGEGSGSRLTQYF. The CDR3 DNA is TGTGCCAGCAGCGGGTGGGGGGGCGAGGGGAGTGGTTCCCGGTTGACCCAGTACTTC.

The chain links TRBV9 to TRBJ2-7, with TRBD2 as a possible D gene (6 bases). The CDR3 is 14 residues long. CDR1 and CDR2 (germline): SGDLS, YYNGEE. V was cut by 1 base and J by 1 base, with 9 bases left in between. CDR3 nucleotide sequence: TGTGCCAGCAGCGTATCGGGACTGTCCTACGAGCAGTACTTC. Translation gives CASSVSGLSYEQYF.

The J gene is TRBJ1-1, the V gene TRBV6-4; 9 positions match TRBD1. The V gene's germline CDR1 is MRHNA and CDR2 SNTAGT. The CDR3 covers 13 residues. V gave up 10 bases and J gave up 8 bases; unmatched junction bases: 11. CDR3 sequence (DNA): TGTGCCAACCTAAAGGGGGACAGGGAGGAAGCTTTCTTT. Its translation is CANLKGDREEAFF.

The rearrangement links TRBV7-6 to TRBJ2-7; D possibly uses TRBD1 or TRBD2 (10 bases each). CDR3 size: 19 residues. Between the trimmed V and J ends, which lost 1 base and 3 bases, there was a span of 25 bases. Per germline, CDR1 SGHVS and CDR2 FNYEAQ. Here the CDR3 reads CASSLVGQGELAGSYEQYF. In DNA, the CDR3 is TGTGCCAGCAGCTTAGTTGGACAGGGGGAACTAGCGGGAAGCTACGAGCAGTACTTC.

In this sample, this clone turned up once. The chain uses TRBV6-1 and TRBJ1-4; the D gene is possibly TRBD1 (5 bases). This CDR3 has 13 residues. Trimming shortened V by 8 bases and J by 8 bases, and 15 bases separated the two germline ends. Germline V lookup: CDR1 MNHNS, CDR2 SASEGT. CDR3 loop: CASLAQGSEKLFF. The DNA for the CDR3 is TGTGCCAGCTTGGCCCAGGGATCAGAAAAACTGTTTTTT.

CDR3 nucleotides: TGTGCCAGCAGACGCGGACGGCCTGGGAGGGACAGGGACCACGAGCAGTACTTC. Its translation is CASRRGRPGRDRDHEQYF. This sequence joins TRBV28 and TRBJ2-7, with TRBD1 matching 9 bases. This CDR3 contains 18 residues. The V and J ends lost 6 bases and 5 bases, in that order; junction bases with no gene match: 20. Germline CDR1 reads MDHEN; CDR2 reads SYDVKM.

The gene calls are TRBV19 and TRBJ1-4, with 7 bases matching TRBD1. With 6 bases clipped from V and 5 bases from J, the junction kept 12 bases outside the gene matches. The CDR3 runs 16 residues. Germline V CDR1 and CDR2: LNHDA, SQIVND (reference sequence). Here the CDR3 reads CASSHIPGTANEKLFF. CDR3 nucleotide sequence: TGTGCCAGTAGCCATATCCCCGGGACAGCGAATGAAAAACTGTTTTTT.